This entry features one T cell receptor beta chain sequence. This clonotype was observed a few times. What this receptor recognizes is not known. The record has no base qualities; no much larger clone is one base away. The time point label corresponds to: pre-sensitization, week 0. Interpreted using the paper, the treatment or condition label stands for: therapeutic diphenylcyclopropenone sensitization with weekly scalp DPC. Blood at each patch-test visit was drawn before the patch test was applied. To be eligible, patients had to be aged 18 to 70, diagnosed with alopecia and judged suitable for DPC therapy, while pregnant patients were excluded. Unfractionated whole blood was collected in Tempus Blood RNA tubes, and total RNA was extracted from that blood. From the cysteine through the phenylalanine, the CDR3 covers 15 amino acids. Left in the record is the CDR3 DNA by itself, 45 bases read in frame from the first base. CDR1 MNHNY and CDR2 SVGAGI were looked up in the germline V gene (reference sequence). V is reduced by 1 base and J by 1 base, leaving a spacing of 8 bases between them.

This sample was included in a study of human T cells and chemical hapten exposure (dated by TCRdb to 2020 to 2022). With respect to the entire study: For sensitization, 2% DPC in acetone was applied to a 2 cm by 2 cm area of upper inner arm skin. Patients additionally received weekly therapeutic DPC doses to the scalp throughout the roughly 26-week study period. Patch testing was performed on the upper back with Finn chambers containing 0.01% DPC, and the patch tests were scored after 6 days according to International Contact Dermatitis Research Group standards. The mostly female patient cohort included alopecia areata with under or over 50% scalp involvement, alopecia totalis and alopecia universalis. Libraries were pooled for sequencing, and variation in per-sample TCR yields was attributed mainly to small differences in library volumes within the pool. Peripheral blood TCR repertoire changes were tracked in vivo in alopecia patients during primary and secondary sensitization to the hapten diphenylcyclopropenone (DPC). Blood was sampled from patients pre-sensitization (week 0) and at 2, 6 and about 24 weeks after DPC sensitization. About 28 alopecia patients gave blood for TCR sequencing at one to four time points (pre-sensitization, 2, 6 and 24 weeks). Broad study findings and their caveats: No change with DPC sensitization was found in the number of TCRs above 1 in 1000 frequency, and no evidence of global repertoire structure alterations was found. Because every patient had alopecia, a presumed autoimmune disease, the patients' immune response might differ from that of healthy individuals. Repeated subsampling changed both the strength of the expansion versus patch-test correlation and the threshold at which that correlation became significant. The number of PT1 expanded TCRs positively correlated with patch test score, significant at thresholds 8, 16 and 32 but not 4. Compared with pre-sensitization or healthy control sets, expanded TCRs formed significantly more large CDR3 similarity clusters, which is consistent with antigen-driven responses.

The library was built by means of RACE. The sample was run on a NextSeq 500. Library preparation attached unique molecular identifiers to individual cDNA molecules for quantitative, reproducible TCR counting. Both TCR alpha and TCR beta chains were sequenced from each blood RNA sample. The published analysis was carried out like this. Samples had a median of about 90,000 TCRs, with a range from 23,224 to 690,600. V, J and CDR3 annotation of the TCR reads was carried out using the Decombinator software suite. For the PS versus PT1 abundance plots, all samples were subsampled to the same number of TCRs (28,000). TCRs were defined as expanded if absent before sensitization and observed at least eight times at the 2-week time point. TCRdb redid the processing of the public reads, applying fastp at Q25 and MiXCR, and retained in-frame beta chains. Duplicate CDR3 protein sequences are folded into a single record with the most common DNA and genes. The V and J calls were not made by the authors but by TCRdb's processing. Here the sample has some 300,000 distinct CDR3 sequences; about 5% occur a single time. The ten largest clonotypes hold around 8% of the sample.

This clonotype originated in a woman aged 18-30 years with alopecia areata. Some clones in this sample may be carry-over from other donors' samples. The sample consisted of whole blood, taken in connection with sensitization to the hapten diphenylcyclopropenone (DPC). The sequence joins TRBV6-6 to TRBJ1-3, with a weak D call of TRBD1 (5 bases match). In nucleotides, the sequence is TGTGCCAGCAGTTACTACGGGGGTTCTGGAAACACCATATATTTT. Translated, it gives CASSYYGGSGNTIYF.